This TCR beta chain was sequenced during a study of cytomegalovirus exposure and HLA in healthy donors. Findings and caveats of the study: Excluded were some V segments that proved indistinguishable, including TRBV6-2 and TRBV6-3.

This clone was seen once. Antigen unknown. These donors, healthy bone marrow donors, were studied. 13 Jbeta primers and 60 Vbeta primers were used for the PCR. The method was immunoSEQ multiplex PCR; TCRdb's version includes in-frame clones alone and lacks a portion of them. The sample has over 150,000 clones, about 80% seen once. V was cut by 3 bases and J by 8 bases, with 10 bases left in between. The CDR3 is 13 amino acids. Germline CDR1 SEHNR, CDR2 FQNEAQ (reference sequence). This TCR derives from a young man in good health and CMV-seronegative. The sequenced sample consisted of PBMCs. The chain employs TRBV7-9 and TRBJ1-4; tentatively, D is TRBD1 (5 bases). In nucleotides, the CDR3 is TGTGCCAGCAGCTTCCAGGGATTCGAAAAACTGTTTTTT. This encodes CASSFQGFEKLFF.